This passage covers 8 T cell receptor beta chains from one sample sequenced in a study of shared clonotypes between healthy human individuals. Method: immunoSEQ multiplex PCR; TCRdb's copy keeps in-frame clones and lacks some. The sample holds roughly 500,000 clones, 96% seen once. Sequencing was performed on naive CD4+ T cells sorted from blood. Subset: CD45RA+ positively selected. The receptor set was obtained from a woman aged 30 to 39 in good health.

V usage is TRBV18 and J usage is TRBJ2-7; 10 nucleotides align to TRBD2. The CDR3 is 16 residues long. Unmatched junction bases numbered 6, after V lost 0 bases and J lost 4 bases. Germline V gene data show CDR1 as KGHSH and CDR2 as LQKENI. This chain's CDR3 is CASSPPGSSGSYEQYF. The DNA of the CDR3 is TGTGCCAGCTCACCACCCGGCTCTAGCGGGAGTTACGAGCAGTACTTC. Supplemented by reference TRBV18 and TRBJ2-7, the full variable domain reads NAGVMQNPRHLVRRRGQEARLRCSPMKGHSHVYWYRQLPEEGLKFMVYLQKENIIDESGMPKERFSAEFPKEGPSILRIQQVVRGDSAAYFCASSPPGSSGSYEQYFGPGTRLTVT.

This chain links TRBV19 with TRBJ1-2; D possibly corresponds to TRBD1 (5 bases). The V and J ends lost 4 bases and 8 bases respectively, with 17 bases between them. This CDR3 has 14 amino acids. Germline-derived CDR1 and CDR2 are LNHDA and SQIVND (reference sequence). CDR3 region: CASSRDLDGSGYTF. Here the CDR3 DNA reads TGTGCCAGTAGTAGGGACCTCGACGGGTCGGGCTACACCTTC.

Notes on this clone: The same CDR3 arises from other DNA sequences in this sample as well. The chain recombines TRBV11-2 with TRBJ1-1; 9 nucleotides match TRBD1. From germline, CDR1 is SGHAT and CDR2 FQNNGV. CDR3 length: 13 residues. The ends lost 4 bases at V and 5 bases at J; junction bases unmatched: 2. CDR3 in amino acids: CASSSQGATEAFF. CDR3 sequence (DNA): TGTGCCAGCAGCTCACAGGGGGCAACTGAAGCTTTCTTT.

This chain links TRBV11-2 with TRBJ2-7, with unresolved D. The germline V and J ends were trimmed by 7 bases and 2 bases, with 15 bases remaining between them. The CDR3 is made up of 14 amino acids. Germline CDR1 SGHAT, CDR2 FQNNGV. The CDR3 DNA sequence: TGTGCCAGCACCAATGTCAGGTTTCCCTACGAGCAGTACTTC. Protein: CASTNVRFPYEQYF. Supplemented by reference TRBV11-2 and TRBJ2-7, the full variable domain reads EAGVAQSPRYKIIEKRQSVAFWCNPISGHATLYWYQQILGQGPKLLIQFQNNGVVDDSQLPKDRFSAERLKGVDSTLKIQPAKLEDSAVYLCASTNVRFPYEQYFGPGTRLTVT.

V usage is TRBV30 and J usage is TRBJ1-3; no firm D call. In germline, CDR1 is GTSNPN, CDR2 SVGIG (reference sequence). This CDR3 is built from 14 residues. Trimming took off 7 bases at V and 2 bases at J, with 15 bases between the two ends. The DNA for the CDR3 is TGTGCCTTTAAGGACGGCAAGACTGGAAACACCATATATTTT. It specifies CAFKDGKTGNTIYF.

This chain links TRBV5-1 with TRBJ2-5; 12 positions agree with TRBD1. CDR1 is SGHRS, CDR2 YFSETQ, per germline. The V segment lost 1 base and the J segment 5 bases; nucleotides outside the gene matches: 3. CDR3 length: 15 residues. The CDR3 bases are TGCGCCAGCAGCTTGTGGGGACAGGGGGCGGAGACCCAGTACTTC. Amino acids: CASSLWGQGAETQYF.

CDR3 region: CASSEDHGYTF. The CDR3 DNA reads as TGTGCCAGCAGCGAGGACCATGGCTACACCTTC. The J gene is TRBJ1-2, the V gene TRBV9; no definite D call. CDR3 length: 11 residues. Germline CDR1 SGDLS, CDR2 YYNGEE. The V end was cut by 3 bases, the J end by 6 bases, with 6 bases between.

V is TRBV6-1 and J is TRBJ1-1, with D possibly TRBD1 on 5 matching bases. The CDR3 covers 15 residues. V lost 8 bases and J 0 bases, leaving 16 bases between the germline ends. Germline V gives CDR1 MNHNS, CDR2 SASEGT. CDR3 sequence: CASVRGGRLNTEAFF. The DNA for the CDR3 is TGTGCCAGCGTGCGGGGGGGGAGGCTGAACACTGAAGCTTTCTTT.